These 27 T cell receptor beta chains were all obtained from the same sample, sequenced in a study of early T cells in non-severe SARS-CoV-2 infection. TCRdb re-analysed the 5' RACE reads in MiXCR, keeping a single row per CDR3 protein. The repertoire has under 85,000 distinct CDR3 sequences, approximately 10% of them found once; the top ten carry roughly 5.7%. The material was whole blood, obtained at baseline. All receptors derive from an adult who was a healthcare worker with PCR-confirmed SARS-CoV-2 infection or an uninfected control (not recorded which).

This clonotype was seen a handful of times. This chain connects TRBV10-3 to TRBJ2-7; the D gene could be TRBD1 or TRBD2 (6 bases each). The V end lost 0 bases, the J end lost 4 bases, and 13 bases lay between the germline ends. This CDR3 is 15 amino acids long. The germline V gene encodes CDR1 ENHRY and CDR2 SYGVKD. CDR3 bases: TGTGCCATCAGTGAGTCAGGGGGGCCTGGTTACGAGCAGTACTTC. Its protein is CAISESGGPGYEQYF.

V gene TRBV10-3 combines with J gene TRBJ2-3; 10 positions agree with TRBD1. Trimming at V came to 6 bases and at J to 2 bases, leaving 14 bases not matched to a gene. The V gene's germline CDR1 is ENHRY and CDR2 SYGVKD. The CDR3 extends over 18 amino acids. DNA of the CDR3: TGTGCCATCAGAGGGACAGGGGATGACGGGGGGGCCACAGATACGCAGTATTTT. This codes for CAIRGTGDDGGATDTQYF.

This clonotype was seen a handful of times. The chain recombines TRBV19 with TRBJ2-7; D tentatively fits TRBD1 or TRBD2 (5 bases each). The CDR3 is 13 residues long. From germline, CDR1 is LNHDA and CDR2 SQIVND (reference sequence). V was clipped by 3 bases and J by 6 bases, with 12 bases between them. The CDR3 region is CASSIPGTLEQYF. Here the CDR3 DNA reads TGTGCCAGTAGTATCCCAGGGACCCTCGAGCAGTACTTC.

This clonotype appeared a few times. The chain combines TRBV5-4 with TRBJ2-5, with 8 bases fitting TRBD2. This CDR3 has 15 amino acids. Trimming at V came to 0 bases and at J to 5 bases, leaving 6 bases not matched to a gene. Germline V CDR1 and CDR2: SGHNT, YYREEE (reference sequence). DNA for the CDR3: TGTGCCAGCAGCTTGGGCGGTAGCGGGGCGGAGACCCAGTACTTC. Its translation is CASSLGGSGAETQYF.

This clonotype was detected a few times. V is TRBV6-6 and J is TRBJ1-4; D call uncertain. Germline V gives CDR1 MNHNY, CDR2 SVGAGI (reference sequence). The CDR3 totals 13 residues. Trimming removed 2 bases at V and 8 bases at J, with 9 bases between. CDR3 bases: TGTGCCAGCAGTTACGGGCCGAAAGAAAAACTGTTTTTT. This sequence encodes CASSYGPKEKLFF.

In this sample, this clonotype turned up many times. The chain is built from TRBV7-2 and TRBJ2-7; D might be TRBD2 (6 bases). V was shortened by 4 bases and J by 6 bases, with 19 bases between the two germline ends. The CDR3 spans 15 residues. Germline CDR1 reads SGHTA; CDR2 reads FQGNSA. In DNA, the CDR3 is TGTGCCAGCAGCTCGCCGGGACTTCCCGGCCGCGAGCAGTACTTC. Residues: CASSSPGLPGREQYF.

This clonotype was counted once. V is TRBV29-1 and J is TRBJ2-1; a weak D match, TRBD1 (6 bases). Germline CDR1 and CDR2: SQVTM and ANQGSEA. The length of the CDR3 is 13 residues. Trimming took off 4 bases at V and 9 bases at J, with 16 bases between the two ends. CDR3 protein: CSVAARGPFEQFF. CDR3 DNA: TGCAGCGTTGCGGCCAGGGGCCCGTTTGAGCAGTTCTTC.

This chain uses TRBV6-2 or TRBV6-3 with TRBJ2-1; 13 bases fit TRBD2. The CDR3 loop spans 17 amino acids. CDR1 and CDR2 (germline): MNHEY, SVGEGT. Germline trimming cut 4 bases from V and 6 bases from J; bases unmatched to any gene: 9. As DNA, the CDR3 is TGTGCCAGCAGTTCCGGGACTAGCGGGATGAGGTCCAATGAGCAGTTCTTC. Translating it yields CASSSGTSGMRSNEQFF.

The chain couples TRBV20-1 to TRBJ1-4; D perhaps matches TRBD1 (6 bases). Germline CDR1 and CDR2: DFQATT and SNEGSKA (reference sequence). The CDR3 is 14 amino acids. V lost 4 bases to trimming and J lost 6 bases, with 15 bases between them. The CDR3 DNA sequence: TGCAGTGCTACCTCTTCAGGGGCTGATGAAAAACTGTTTTTT. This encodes CSATSSGADEKLFF.

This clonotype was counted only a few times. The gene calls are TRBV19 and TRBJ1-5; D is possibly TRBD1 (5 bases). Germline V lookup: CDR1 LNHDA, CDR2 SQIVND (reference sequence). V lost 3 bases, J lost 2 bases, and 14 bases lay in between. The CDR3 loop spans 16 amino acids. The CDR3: CASSMRGVDGNQPQHF. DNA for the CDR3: TGTGCCAGTAGTATGAGAGGGGTGGACGGCAATCAGCCCCAGCATTTT.

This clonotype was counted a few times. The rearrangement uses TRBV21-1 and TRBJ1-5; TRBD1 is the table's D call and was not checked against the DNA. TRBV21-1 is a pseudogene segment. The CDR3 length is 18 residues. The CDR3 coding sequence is TGTGCCAGCGGCCCCCCGCGGCGTCGGACAGGGGATAATCAGCCCCAGCATTTT. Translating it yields CASGPPRRRTGDNQPQHF.

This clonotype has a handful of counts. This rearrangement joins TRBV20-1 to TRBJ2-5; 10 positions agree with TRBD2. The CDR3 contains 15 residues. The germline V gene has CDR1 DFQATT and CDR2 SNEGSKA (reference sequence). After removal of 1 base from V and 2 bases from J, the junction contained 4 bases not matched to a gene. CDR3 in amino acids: CSARVGTSAQETQYF. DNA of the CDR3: TGCAGTGCTAGAGTGGGGACTAGCGCGCAAGAGACCCAGTACTTC.

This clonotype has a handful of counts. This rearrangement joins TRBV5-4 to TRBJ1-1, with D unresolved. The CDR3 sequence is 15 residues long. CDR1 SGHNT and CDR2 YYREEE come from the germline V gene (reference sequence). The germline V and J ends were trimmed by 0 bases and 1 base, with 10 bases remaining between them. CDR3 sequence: CASSLGPAPNTEAFF. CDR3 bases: TGTGCCAGCAGCTTGGGACCAGCGCCGAACACTGAAGCTTTCTTT. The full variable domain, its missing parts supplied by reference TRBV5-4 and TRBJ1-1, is ETGVTQSPTHLIKTRGQQVTLRCSSQSGHNTVSWYQQALGQGPQFIFQYYREEENGRGNFPPRFSGLQFPNYSSELNVNALELDDSALYLCASSLGPAPNTEAFFGQGTRLTVV.

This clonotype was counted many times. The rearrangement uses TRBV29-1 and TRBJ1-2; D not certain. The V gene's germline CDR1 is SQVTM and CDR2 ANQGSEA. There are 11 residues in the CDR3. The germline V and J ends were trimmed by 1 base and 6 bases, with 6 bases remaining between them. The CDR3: CSVEVIDGYTF. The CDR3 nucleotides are TGCAGCGTTGAAGTGATCGATGGCTACACCTTC.

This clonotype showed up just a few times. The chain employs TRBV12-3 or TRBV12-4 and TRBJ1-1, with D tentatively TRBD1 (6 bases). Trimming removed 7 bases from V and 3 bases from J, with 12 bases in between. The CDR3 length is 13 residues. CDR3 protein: CASTWGLHTEAFF. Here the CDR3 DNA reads TGTGCCAGCACCTGGGGGCTCCACACTGAAGCTTTCTTT.

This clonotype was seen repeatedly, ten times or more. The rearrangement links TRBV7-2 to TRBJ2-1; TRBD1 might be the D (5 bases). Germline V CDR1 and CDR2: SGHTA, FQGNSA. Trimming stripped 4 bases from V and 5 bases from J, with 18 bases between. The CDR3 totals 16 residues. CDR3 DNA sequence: TGTGCCAGCAGCTCGCCCCCTGGACAATTCAACAATGAGCAGTTCTTC. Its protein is CASSSPPGQFNNEQFF.

Here the CDR3 DNA reads TGTGCCACCAGCAGAGATCCTGGTTACTCCTACGAGCAGTACTTC. Translating it yields CATSRDPGYSYEQYF. This chain joins TRBV15 and TRBJ2-7; the D is unclear. Trimming removed 0 bases from V and 0 bases from J, with 9 bases in between. Germline CDR1 is LNHNV and CDR2 is YYDKDF (reference sequence). The CDR3 covers 15 residues.

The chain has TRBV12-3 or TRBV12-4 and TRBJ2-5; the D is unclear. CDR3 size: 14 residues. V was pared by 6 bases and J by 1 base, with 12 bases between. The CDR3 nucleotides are TGTGCCAGCAGACGCAGGACGGTCCAAGAGACCCAGTACTTC. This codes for CASRRRTVQETQYF.

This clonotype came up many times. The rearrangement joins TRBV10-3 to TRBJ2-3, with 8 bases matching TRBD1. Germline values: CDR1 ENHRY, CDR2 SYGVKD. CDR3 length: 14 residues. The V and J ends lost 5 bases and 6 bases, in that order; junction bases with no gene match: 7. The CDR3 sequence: CAISPSRGPDTQYF. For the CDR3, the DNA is TGTGCCATCAGTCCCTCCAGGGGGCCGGATACGCAGTATTTT.

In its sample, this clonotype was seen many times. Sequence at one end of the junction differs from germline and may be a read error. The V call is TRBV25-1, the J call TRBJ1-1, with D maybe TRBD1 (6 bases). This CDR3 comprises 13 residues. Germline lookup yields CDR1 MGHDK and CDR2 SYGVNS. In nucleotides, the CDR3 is TGTGCCAGCAGTGACAGTGACAGGACTGAGGCTTTCTTT. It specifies CASSDSDRTEAFF.

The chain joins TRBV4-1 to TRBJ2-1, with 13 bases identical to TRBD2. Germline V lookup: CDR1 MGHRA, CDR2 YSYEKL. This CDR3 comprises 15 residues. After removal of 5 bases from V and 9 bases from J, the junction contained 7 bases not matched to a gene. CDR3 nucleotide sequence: TGCGCCAGCAGCAGTAGGACTAGCGGGAGTTCTGAGCAGTTCTTC. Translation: CASSSRTSGSSEQFF.

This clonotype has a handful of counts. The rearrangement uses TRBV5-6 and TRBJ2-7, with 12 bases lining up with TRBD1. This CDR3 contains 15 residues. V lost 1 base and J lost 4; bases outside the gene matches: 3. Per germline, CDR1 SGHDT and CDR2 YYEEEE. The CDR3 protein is CASSLRGQGAYEQYF. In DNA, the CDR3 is TGTGCCAGCAGCTTGAGGGGACAGGGGGCGTACGAGCAGTACTTC.

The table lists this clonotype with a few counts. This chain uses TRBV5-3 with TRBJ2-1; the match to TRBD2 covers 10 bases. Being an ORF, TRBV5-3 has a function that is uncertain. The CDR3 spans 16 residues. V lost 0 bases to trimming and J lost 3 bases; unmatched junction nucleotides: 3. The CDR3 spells CARSLDGTSVYNEQFF. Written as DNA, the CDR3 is TGTGCCAGAAGCTTGGACGGGACTAGCGTCTACAATGAGCAGTTCTTC.

This chain's CDR3 is CASRLYNEQFF. Here the CDR3 DNA reads TGCGCCAGCAGATTATACAATGAGCAGTTCTTC. The V and J genes are TRBV5-1 and TRBJ2-1; unclear D gene. The germline gives CDR1 SGHRS, CDR2 YFSETQ. The CDR3 spans 11 residues. The V and J ends lost 5 bases and 4 bases respectively, with 4 bases between them.

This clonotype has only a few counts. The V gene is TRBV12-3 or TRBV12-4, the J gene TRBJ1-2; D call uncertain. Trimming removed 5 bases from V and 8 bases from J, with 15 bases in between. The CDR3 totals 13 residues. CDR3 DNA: TGTGCCAGCAGTCCGACGGCGACCCAAGGCTACACCTTC. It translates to CASSPTATQGYTF.

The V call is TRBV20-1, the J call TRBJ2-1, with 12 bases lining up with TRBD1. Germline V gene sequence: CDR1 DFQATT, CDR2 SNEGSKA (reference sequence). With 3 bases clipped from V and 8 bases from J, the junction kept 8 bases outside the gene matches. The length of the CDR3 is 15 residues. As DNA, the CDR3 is TGCAGTGCTAGTGCGAGGGACAGGGGGCTGTATGAGCAGTTCTTC. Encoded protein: CSASARDRGLYEQFF.

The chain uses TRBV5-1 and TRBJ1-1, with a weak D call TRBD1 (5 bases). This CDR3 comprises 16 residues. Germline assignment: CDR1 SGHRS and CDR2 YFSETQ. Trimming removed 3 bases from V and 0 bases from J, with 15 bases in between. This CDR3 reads CASSWVSGGLNTEAFF. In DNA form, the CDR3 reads TGCGCCAGCAGCTGGGTGAGCGGGGGTTTGAACACTGAAGCTTTCTTT.